This T cell receptor beta chain was profiled in a study of glioma-infiltrating T cells. Study-level points and caveats: Tissue-blood divergence was below expectation in non-neoplastic patients, above in gliomas. Tissue and blood shared very few CDR3 sequences.

Trimming removed 9 bases from V and 0 bases from J, with 18 bases in between. The CDR3 has 16 amino acids. Germline V lookup: CDR1 SNHLY, CDR2 FYNNEI. This clonotype was detected a few times. Antigen unknown. Using RNA template, CDR3s of TCR alpha and beta were amplified with iRepertoire arm-PCR. One-step reverse transcription and amplification started from about 100-400 ng of tissue mRNA or PBMC total RNA. One entry per CDR3 protein, called by TCRdb with MiXCR from the multiplex PCR reads. Of about 130,000 distinct CDR3 sequences in the sample, around 25% were seen once. The sample was glioma tissue, nonneoplastic brain tissue, or PBMCs (not recorded which). The sequence was obtained from a human donor with low-grade glioma or glioblastoma, undergoing nonglioma brain surgery, or in good health (not recorded which). The V gene is TRBV2, the J gene TRBJ2-1; perhaps TRBD1 as D (6 bases). The CDR3 loop is CASILIDRSSYNEQFF. CDR3 nucleotides: TGTGCCAGTATCCTAATCGACAGGAGCTCCTACAATGAGCAGTTCTTC.